The 4 T cell receptor beta chains presented below share a single source sample, sequenced in a study of blood T cell repertoires in COVID-19. Some clones are missing from TCRdb's copy, which holds only in-frame ones; the method was immunoSEQ multiplex PCR. The profile covers 250,000 or so clones, with approximately 90% appearing a single time and 2.5% to 3% taken by the ten largest. The specimen sequenced was PBMCs or T cells enriched from blood (not recorded which). The receptors shown here come from a middle-aged man who had been exposed to COVID-19.

CDR3 residues: CASSQSPGTSGSGELFF. In DNA, the CDR3 is TGCGCCAGCAGCCAATCCCCCGGGACTAGCGGCTCCGGGGAGCTGTTTTTT. The V and J genes are TRBV4-1 and TRBJ2-2; 11 nucleotides agree with TRBD2. V trimming: 2 bases; J trimming: 6 bases; junction bases outside the gene matches: 8. The CDR3 totals 17 residues. The germline CDR1 and CDR2 sequences are MGHRA and YSYEKL.

This chain connects TRBV7-6 to TRBJ1-5; weak D call: TRBD1 (5 bases). Deletions cut 6 bases from V and 9 bases from J, with 15 bases between. Per germline, CDR1 SGHVS and CDR2 FNYEAQ. The CDR3 is made up of 13 amino acids. The chain's CDR3 is CASSPARGGPQHF. CDR3 sequence (DNA): TGTGCCAGCAGTCCAGCCCGCGGGGGGCCCCAGCATTTT.

This chain joins TRBV2 and TRBJ1-5; possibly TRBD1 for D (5 bases). Germline values: CDR1 SNHLY, CDR2 FYNNEI. The CDR3 length is 14 residues. V lost 8 bases, J lost 4 bases, and 15 bases lay in between. The CDR3 region is CASADSSPNQPQHF. Written as DNA, the CDR3 is TGTGCCAGCGCCGACAGTTCACCTAATCAGCCCCAGCATTTT.

The chain is built from TRBV7-2 and TRBJ1-1; TRBD1 is a possible D gene (6 bases). The CDR3 has 14 residues. V was shortened by 5 bases and J by 4 bases, with 14 bases between the two germline ends. Per the germline V gene, CDR1 is SGHTA and CDR2 is FQGNSA. CDR3 amino acids: CASSTGIWSTEAFF. The DNA of the CDR3 is TGTGCCAGCAGCACAGGGATCTGGAGCACTGAAGCTTTCTTT.